Presented here are 21 T cell receptor beta chains from one specimen sequenced in a study of CD8 T cells in ankylosing spondylitis. TCRdb independently ran MiXCR on the 5' RACE reads; one entry per CDR3 protein. Here the sample spans about 310,000 distinct CDR3 sequences, around 21% being singletons. The sequencing input was blood, either unsorted or a sorted T cell fraction (not recorded which). Receptor source: a female donor with ankylosing spondylitis or in good health (not recorded which).

The V gene is TRBV6-5, the J gene TRBJ2-7; TRBD2 agrees at 12 bases. With V trimmed by 0 bases and J by 1 base, 7 bases remained unmatched. Germline V gene sequence: CDR1 MNHEY, CDR2 SVGAGI. The CDR3 totals 18 residues. The CDR3: CASSYSGGLAGSSYEQYF. In DNA, the CDR3 is TGTGCCAGCAGTTACTCAGGTGGACTAGCGGGATCGTCCTACGAGCAGTACTTC.

This clonotype was found many times. The chain links TRBV29-1 to TRBJ2-7; tentative D call: TRBD1 (6 bases). The CDR3 covers 12 residues. CDR1 and CDR2 from the germline V gene are SQVTM and ANQGSEA. Trimming pared 5 bases from V and 2 bases from J, leaving 10 bases between. For the CDR3, the DNA is TGCAGCGTTCTCGGGGACACCTACGAGCAGTACTTC. Protein product: CSVLGDTYEQYF.

The chain carries TRBV10-3 and TRBJ2-7; the match to TRBD1 covers 8 bases. Per germline, CDR1 ENHRY and CDR2 SYGVKD. CDR3 size: 13 residues. J lost 2 bases, V lost 3 bases, and 0 bases had no gene match. The CDR3, as DNA: TGTGCCATCAGTGAACAGGGGGCCTACGAGCAGTACTTC. Protein sequence: CAISEQGAYEQYF.

This clonotype has more than one count but fewer than ten. The chain joins TRBV12-3 or TRBV12-4 to TRBJ2-3, with D possibly TRBD2 on 6 matching bases. V was cut by 2 bases and J by 0 bases, with 18 bases left in between. The CDR3 contains 18 residues. CDR3 protein: CASSLKFRELSSTDTQYF. The CDR3 DNA is TGTGCCAGCAGTTTAAAGTTTCGGGAGCTTTCTAGCACAGATACGCAGTATTTT.

This clonotype was recorded at least ten times. The rearrangement uses TRBV15 and TRBJ2-5; tentative D call: TRBD1 (5 bases). CDR1 is LNHNV, CDR2 YYDKDF, per germline (reference sequence). The germline V and J ends were trimmed by 0 bases and 2 bases, with 13 bases remaining between them. The CDR3 covers 16 residues. CDR3 in DNA: TGTGCCACCAGCAGAGATAAGGGGCAGTCGCAAGAGACCCAGTACTTC. This gives the protein CATSRDKGQSQETQYF.

The rearrangement links TRBV25-1 to TRBJ2-5; the D gene could be TRBD1 or TRBD2 (5 bases each). Germline V gene data show CDR1 as MGHDK and CDR2 as SYGVNS. This CDR3 has 15 residues. The V gene lost 5 bases and the J gene lost 5 bases, with 18 bases spanning the gap. CDR3: CASSPLQWGGETQYF. CDR3 nucleotide sequence: TGTGCCAGCAGTCCACTACAGTGGGGCGGGGAGACCCAGTACTTC.

The CDR3 nucleotides are TGTGCCAGCAGCGCCCTGGGGGGAGCTGGAAACACCATATATTTT. It yields the protein CASSALGGAGNTIYF. V and J are TRBV5-6 and TRBJ1-3, with D maybe TRBD1 (5 bases). The CDR3 spans 15 residues. Between the trimmed V and J ends, which lost 4 bases and 2 bases, there was a span of 13 bases. Germline V gene data show CDR1 as SGHDT and CDR2 as YYEEEE.

A few counts support this clonotype. The genes are TRBV7-2 and TRBJ2-1; weak D call: TRBD1 (6 bases). The V end was cut by 2 bases, the J end by 6 bases, with 14 bases between. CDR1 SGHTA and CDR2 FQGNSA come from the germline V gene. CDR3 length: 15 amino acids. In DNA, the CDR3 is TGTGCCAGCAGCTTAAGGCAGGGGTCGGGCAATGAGCAGTTCTTC. Residues: CASSLRQGSGNEQFF.

This clonotype was observed a handful of times. The chain has TRBV6-2 or TRBV6-3 and TRBJ1-4; D gene unclear. The V gene's germline CDR1 is MNHEY and CDR2 SVGEGT. The CDR3 runs to 13 residues. Trimming took 6 bases from V and 7 from J, leaving 12 bases between them. The CDR3 DNA follows: TGTGCCAGCAGAGGAAAATTAGTTGAAAAACTGTTTTTT. The encoded protein is CASRGKLVEKLFF.

This clonotype was counted a few times. V and J are TRBV20-1 and TRBJ2-1; perhaps D is TRBD1 or TRBD2 (5 bases each). From germline, CDR1 is DFQATT and CDR2 SNEGSKA (reference sequence). CDR3 length: 10 amino acids. The V end was cut by 6 bases, the J end by 14 bases, with 14 bases between. The CDR3 protein is CSARDLWEFF. The CDR3 bases are TGCAGTGCAAGGGACCTTTGGGAGTTCTTC.

This clonotype came up many times. The rearrangement links TRBV6-5 to TRBJ2-7, with TRBD1 as a possible D gene (6 bases). There are 14 residues in the CDR3. Trimming removed 6 bases from V and 3 bases from J, with 15 bases in between. The V gene's germline CDR1 is MNHEY and CDR2 SVGAGI. In DNA, the CDR3 is TGTGCCAGCAGGTCCTCAGGGGTAGGCTACGAGCAGTACTTC. Its protein product is CASRSSGVGYEQYF.

This chain links TRBV7-2 with TRBJ2-3; D possibly matches TRBD1 or TRBD2 (6 bases each). V lost 1 base to trimming and J lost 1 base, with 12 bases between them. CDR1 is SGHTA and CDR2 is FQGNSA in the germline V gene. CDR3 length: 16 residues. This CDR3 reads CASSLGWGAGTDTQYF. In DNA form, the CDR3 reads TGTGCCAGCAGCTTAGGCTGGGGGGCGGGCACAGATACGCAGTATTTT.

This clonotype has at least ten counts. V is TRBV12-3 or TRBV12-4 and J is TRBJ2-3; a weak D match, TRBD1 (5 bases). The ends were cut back, 1 base at V and 2 bases at J, with 10 bases in the middle. The CDR3 runs 15 residues. CDR3: CASSLGQGPTDTQYF. The CDR3 region has the DNA TGTGCCAGCAGTTTAGGGCAGGGCCCCACAGATACGCAGTATTTT.

This clonotype appeared a few times. V usage is TRBV30 and J usage is TRBJ2-1, with TRBD2 matching 7 bases. The V segment lost 3 bases and the J segment 9 bases; nucleotides outside the gene matches: 14. The germline V gene has CDR1 GTSNPN and CDR2 SVGIG (reference sequence). The CDR3 totals 15 residues. The CDR3 is CAWSRLGRSGGEQFF. CDR3 bases: TGTGCCTGGAGCAGACTAGGGCGATCGGGGGGTGAGCAGTTCTTC.

The rearrangement links TRBV30 to TRBJ2-5; 13 nucleotides align to TRBD2. The CDR3 totals 15 residues. From germline, CDR1 is GTSNPN and CDR2 SVGIG (reference sequence). J gave up 4 bases and V 5 bases, and 7 bases lay outside the gene matches. The CDR3 bases are TGTGCCTGGGAAAGACTAGCGGGAGGTATAGAGACCCAGTACTTC. It is translated as CAWERLAGGIETQYF.

The chain couples TRBV4-2 to TRBJ2-7, with TRBD2 matching over 10 bases. CDR1 is LGHNA and CDR2 is YNFKEQ in the germline V gene. The CDR3 spans 17 residues. V was pared by 1 base and J by 0 bases, with 6 bases of the junction left unmatched. The CDR3 loop is CASSQGTSGSSSYEQYF. The CDR3 bases are TGTGCCAGCAGCCAAGGGACTAGCGGTTCGAGCTCCTACGAGCAGTACTTC.

This clonotype was counted between two and nine times. The genes are TRBV6-2 or TRBV6-3 and TRBJ2-3, with D possibly being TRBD2 (6 bases). This CDR3 comprises 14 residues. Trimming took off 5 bases at V and 8 bases at J, with 17 bases between the two ends. Germline CDR1 and CDR2: MNHEY and SVGEGT. The CDR3 nucleotides are TGTGCCAGCAGTCCCCTCGGGGGACGGGGTACGCAGTATTTT. It translates to CASSPLGGRGTQYF.

The chain carries TRBV6-1 and TRBJ1-2; D remains unclear. Per the germline V gene, CDR1 is MNHNS and CDR2 is SASEGT. This CDR3 comprises 13 residues. The ends were cut back, 4 bases at V and 7 bases at J, with 13 bases in the middle. CDR3 region: CASSAQRESGYTF. CDR3 in DNA: TGTGCCAGCAGTGCCCAAAGGGAGTCTGGCTACACCTTC.

A few counts support this clonotype. The chain carries TRBV10-3 and TRBJ1-3; 7 nucleotides agree with TRBD1. This CDR3 spans 14 amino acids. Germline CDR1 is ENHRY and CDR2 is SYGVKD. J gave up 2 bases and V 3 bases, and 1 base lay outside the gene matches. CDR3 DNA sequence: TGTGCCATCAGTGATCAGGGGGCTGGAAACACCATATATTTT. It encodes CAISDQGAGNTIYF.

This chain links TRBV6-5 with TRBJ2-1, with 10 bases that match TRBD2. This CDR3 region has 15 residues. The germline V gene encodes CDR1 MNHEY and CDR2 SVGAGI. J lost 7 bases, V lost 4 bases, and 7 bases had no gene match. CDR3 in amino acids: CASSFSSGSANEQFF. The CDR3 DNA sequence: TGTGCCAGCAGTTTCTCTAGCGGGAGTGCGAATGAGCAGTTCTTC.

This chain joins TRBV20-1 and TRBJ1-2; D call uncertain. CDR1 is DFQATT, CDR2 SNEGSKA, per germline (reference sequence). Trimming took 4 bases from V and 3 from J, leaving 6 bases between them. This CDR3 has 11 residues. The CDR3 protein is CSATIDYGYTF. In nucleotides, the CDR3 is TGCAGTGCTACCATTGACTATGGCTACACCTTC.